What follows are 11 T cell receptor beta chains derived from one specimen sequenced in a study of cytomegalovirus exposure and HLA in healthy donors. This table comes from immunoSEQ multiplex PCR, and its TCRdb copy is limited to in-frame clones, with some not included. The sample lists fewer than 200,000 clones; about 89% were seen once. Sequenced sample: PBMCs. These receptors originate from a woman under 30 in good health and CMV-seropositive.

The chain combines TRBV7-2 with TRBJ1-2, with D possibly being TRBD1 (5 bases). V shed 2 bases and J shed 0 bases, with 10 bases lying between them. The V gene's germline CDR1 is SGHTA and CDR2 FQGNSA. The CDR3 sequence is 15 residues long. CDR3 residues: CASSLIRQTNYGYTF. For the CDR3, the DNA is TGTGCCAGCAGCTTAATTCGACAGACTAACTATGGCTACACCTTC.

This chain connects TRBV28 to TRBJ2-6; D is possibly TRBD1 (7 bases). CDR1 is MDHEN and CDR2 is SYDVKM in the germline V gene. This CDR3 has 17 amino acids. Trimming took off 6 bases at V and 0 bases at J, with 15 bases between the two ends. The CDR3 coding sequence is TGTGCCAGCAGCCCAGGGGGGATGAGCTCTGGGGCCAACGTCCTGACTTTC. Its translation is CASSPGGMSSGANVLTF. The entire variable domain, with the rest obtained from reference TRBV28 and TRBJ2-6, is as follows: DVKVTQSSRYLVKRTGEKVFLECVQDMDHENMFWYRQDPGLGLRLIYFSYDVKMKEKGDIPEGYSVSREKKERFSLILESASTNQTSMYLCASSPGGMSSGANVLTFGAGSRLTVL.

The chain has TRBV5-5 and TRBJ1-2; a possible D gene is TRBD1 (5 bases). V was cut by 3 bases and J by 3 bases, with 15 bases left in between. The CDR3 spans 15 residues. The germline gives CDR1 SGHKS, CDR2 YYEKEE (reference sequence). CDR3 region: CASSWGVGGYYGYTF. CDR3 DNA: TGTGCCAGCAGCTGGGGGGTCGGAGGTTACTATGGCTACACCTTC.

This clone was observed once. The V gene is TRBV5-4, the J gene TRBJ1-5; possible D gene TRBD1, 5 bases. V gave up 0 bases and J gave up 4 bases, with 8 bases separating them. The CDR3 consists of 14 residues. The germline gives CDR1 SGHNT, CDR2 YYREEE (reference sequence). CDR3 loop: CASSLGQRNQPQHF. The CDR3, as DNA: TGTGCCAGCAGCTTGGGACAGAGGAATCAGCCCCAGCATTTT.

The chain uses TRBV7-2 and TRBJ2-1; TRBD2 matches 7 bases. Germline V gene sequence: CDR1 SGHTA, CDR2 FQGNSA. V was pared by 0 bases and J by 6 bases, with 2 bases of the junction left unmatched. This CDR3 spans 14 amino acids. CDR3 residues: CASSLARTSNEQFF. The CDR3 DNA sequence: TGTGCCAGCAGCTTAGCCCGGACTAGCAATGAGCAGTTCTTC.

The chain recombines TRBV14 with TRBJ2-3, with 8 bases lining up with TRBD2. The length of the CDR3 is 16 residues. The trim removed 2 bases at V and 0 bases at J, leaving 4 bases unmatched. Germline V CDR1 and CDR2: SGHDN, FVKESK. The CDR3 loop reads CASSQSGGASTDTQYF. CDR3 bases: TGTGCCAGCAGCCAATCCGGGGGGGCCAGCACAGATACGCAGTATTTT.

This clone was counted once. The chain links TRBV6-5 to TRBJ1-2, with 7 positions matching TRBD1. The J segment lost 8 bases and the V segment lost 4 bases, leaving 7 bases of the junction unmatched. This CDR3 is 13 amino acids long. Germline CDR1 and CDR2: MNHEY and SVGAGI. In DNA, the CDR3 is TGTGCCAGCAGTTCTGACAGGGTAAACGGCTACACCTTC. This translates into CASSSDRVNGYTF.

The rearrangement uses TRBV27 and TRBJ2-3; possible D gene TRBD2, 7 bases. The V and J ends lost 6 bases and 6 bases respectively, with 13 bases between them. This CDR3 region has 13 residues. Germline V gene data show CDR1 as MNHEY and CDR2 as SMNVEV (reference sequence). CDR3 sequence reads: CASRRGGADTQYF. In DNA form, the CDR3 reads TGTGCCAGCAGAAGAGGGGGGGCGGATACGCAGTATTTT.

The CDR3 is CASSLDSPYQPQHF. CDR3 in DNA: TGCGCCAGCAGCTTGGACAGCCCCTATCAGCCCCAGCATTTT. The V gene is TRBV5-1, the J gene TRBJ1-5; D is unresolved. The V gene's germline CDR1 is SGHRS and CDR2 YFSETQ. V was cut by 0 bases and J by 5 bases, with 9 bases left in between. The CDR3 totals 14 residues.

J is TRBJ2-3 and V is TRBV4-3; 7 bases map to TRBD1. Germline CDR1 and CDR2: LGHNA and YSLEER. The J segment lost 4 bases and the V segment lost 3 bases, leaving 10 bases of the junction unmatched. The CDR3 totals 16 residues. CDR3 in DNA: TGCGCCAGCAGCCAGGAAGTCAGGGGGAGTCCAGATACGCAGTATTTT. Translation: CASSQEVRGSPDTQYF.

This clone occurred a few times. The V and J genes are TRBV2 and TRBJ2-4; the match to TRBD2 covers 14 bases. The germline V gene encodes CDR1 SNHLY and CDR2 FYNNEI. Unmatched junction bases numbered 12, after V lost 3 bases and J lost 2 bases. The CDR3 runs to 20 residues. This CDR3 is CASSEETSGGEPTSKNIQYF. CDR3 nucleotides: TGTGCCAGCAGTGAGGAGACTAGCGGGGGGGAACCCACCTCCAAAAACATTCAGTACTTC.